A single sample gave rise to the 27 T cell receptor beta chains below, sequenced in a study of blood T cell repertoires in COVID-19. The table came from immunoSEQ multiplex PCR; TCRdb's copy has only in-frame clones and leaves some out. Of 100,000 to 150,000 clones listed, around 83% are singletons. Sequences were obtained from peripheral blood. Receptors originate from a man aged 80 or over with active or convalescent COVID-19.

This chain links TRBV5-1 with TRBJ2-7; perhaps TRBD1 as D (6 bases). The CDR3 sequence is 14 residues long. Germline V lookup: CDR1 SGHRS, CDR2 YFSETQ. V shed 0 bases and J shed 1 base, with 8 bases lying between them. The chain's CDR3 is CASSLGRGSYEQYF. DNA of the CDR3: TGCGCCAGCAGCTTGGGCAGGGGATCCTACGAGCAGTACTTC.

The chain combines TRBV14 with TRBJ2-1, with 7 bases lining up with TRBD1. With V trimmed by 4 bases and J by 3 bases, 6 bases remained unmatched. CDR3 size: 15 residues. In germline, CDR1 is SGHDN, CDR2 FVKESK. The CDR3 sequence is CASSPPGQIYNEQFF. Written as DNA, the CDR3 is TGTGCCAGCAGCCCGCCGGGACAGATCTACAATGAGCAGTTCTTC.

The sample holds one count of this clone. Other nucleotide sequences from this sample produce the same CDR3. The chain couples TRBV20-1 to TRBJ2-3; D uncertain. The CDR3 is 11 residues long. Germline V gene sequence: CDR1 DFQATT, CDR2 SNEGSKA (reference sequence). Trimming stripped 2 bases from V and 3 bases from J, with 3 bases between. This CDR3 reads CSARSTDTQYF. The DNA for the CDR3 is TGCAGTGCTAGATCAACAGATACGCAGTATTTT.

The chain carries TRBV18 and TRBJ1-3; 8 bases are a match to TRBD1. The V gene's germline CDR1 is KGHSH and CDR2 LQKENI. The CDR3 sequence is 16 residues long. V dropped 8 bases and J dropped 2; count of bases not matched to a gene: 11. The CDR3 sequence is CASTSSGTGTGNTIYF. CDR3 nucleotides: TGTGCCAGCACGAGCTCCGGGACAGGAACTGGAAACACCATATATTTT.

The J gene is TRBJ2-3, the V gene TRBV28; 8 positions agree with TRBD1. CDR3 length: 14 residues. The ends lost 2 bases at V and 6 bases at J; junction bases unmatched: 4. CDR1 MDHEN and CDR2 SYDVKM come from the germline V gene. The CDR3 DNA follows: TGTGCCAGCAGTTTAGGACAGGGAGGCGATACGCAGTATTTT. Its protein product is CASSLGQGGDTQYF.

The rearrangement joins TRBV29-1 to TRBJ2-4; perhaps TRBD2 as D (6 bases). Germline loops: CDR1 SQVTM, CDR2 ANQGSEA. Between the trimmed V and J ends, which lost 6 bases and 0 bases, there was a span of 18 bases. CDR3 length: 16 amino acids. The CDR3 reads CSVATPGTSAKNIQYF. The CDR3 nucleotides are TGCAGCGTCGCGACACCCGGGACTTCAGCCAAAAACATTCAGTACTTC.

The V and J genes are TRBV3-1 (or the pseudogene TRBV3-2) and TRBJ2-4, with a possible D match to TRBD1 (5 bases). The CDR3 runs to 17 residues. CDR1 LGHDT and CDR2 YNNKEL come from the germline V gene (reference sequence). The V end was cut by 0 bases, the J end by 2 bases, with 14 bases between. Written as DNA, the CDR3 is TGTGCCAGCAGCCAAGATAGGGGTGTGGGCCCCAAAAACATTCAGTACTTC. Translated: CASSQDRGVGPKNIQYF.

This clone was counted between two and nine times. The chain carries TRBV27 and TRBJ1-4; 8 bases align to TRBD1. The CDR3 covers 18 residues. Unmatched junction bases numbered 9, after V lost 0 bases and J lost 3 bases. CDR1 is MNHEY and CDR2 is SMNVEV in the germline V gene (reference sequence). The CDR3 nucleotides are TGTGCCAGCAGTTTATCCCCCCGGCAGGGGGCAGCTAATGAAAAACTGTTTTTT. It specifies CASSLSPRQGAANEKLFF. Using reference TRBV27 and TRBJ1-4 for the parts outside the CDR3, the full variable domain is EAQVTQNPRYLITVTGKKLTVTCSQNMNHEYMSWYRQDPGLGLRQIYYSMNVEVTDKGDVPEGYKVSRKEKRNFPLILESPSPNQTSLYFCASSLSPRQGAANEKLFFGSGTQLSVL.

A single count supports this clone. The CDR3 here is CASRATESYEQYF. The CDR3 bases are TGTGCCAGCAGAGCGACAGAATCCTACGAGCAGTACTTC. V and J are TRBV6-5 and TRBJ2-7, with D maybe TRBD1 (5 bases). CDR1 is MNHEY, CDR2 SVGAGI, per germline. V was pared by 6 bases and J by 1 base, with 10 bases between. This CDR3 has 13 amino acids.

This clone came up once. This rearrangement joins TRBV29-1 to TRBJ1-5, with TRBD1 identical over 8 bases. V lost 4 bases, J lost 7 bases, and 6 bases stayed unmatched. This CDR3 region has 13 residues. Germline CDR1 and CDR2: SQVTM and ANQGSEA. This CDR3 is CSVGQGAGQPQHF. CDR3 coding DNA: TGCAGCGTTGGTCAGGGGGCGGGACAGCCCCAGCATTTT.

The chain employs TRBV5-5 and TRBJ1-4; D call uncertain. Trimming took 4 bases from V and 4 from J, leaving 11 bases between them. Germline V lookup: CDR1 SGHKS, CDR2 YYEKEE (reference sequence). The CDR3 sequence is 14 residues long. The CDR3 reads CASSRDSGNEKLFF. In DNA form, the CDR3 reads TGTGCCAGCAGCCGCGATTCAGGTAATGAAAAACTGTTTTTT.

As concerns this clone: Its ends do not fully match the called genes, so a read error is possible. J is TRBJ2-4 and V is TRBV2; a possible D gene is TRBD1 (5 bases). The CDR3 is 13 residues long. Germline V gene sequence: CDR1 SNHLY, CDR2 FYNNEI. CDR3 in DNA: TGTGCCAGCAGTTTGGGGCAGGGTTCAATCCTTATCTTC. This translates into CASSLGQGSILIF.

CDR3 coding DNA: TGTGCCAGCAGCTCGCGGCCTCCCTACGAGCAGTACTTC. Residues: CASSSRPPYEQYF. This chain links TRBV7-2 with TRBJ2-7, with D hard to call. The length of the CDR3 is 13 residues. V shed 4 bases and J shed 2 bases, with 9 bases lying between them. The V gene's germline CDR1 is SGHTA and CDR2 FQGNSA.

This rearrangement joins TRBV19 to TRBJ1-1, with 11 nucleotides matching TRBD1. Germline trimming cut 4 bases from V and 4 bases from J; bases unmatched to any gene: 2. CDR1 and CDR2 (germline): LNHDA, SQIVND (reference sequence). This CDR3 is 14 amino acids long. The CDR3 nucleotides are TGTGCCAGTAGTACGGGACAGGGGGGCACTGAAGCTTTCTTT. This gives the protein CASSTGQGGTEAFF. The complete variable domain, with remaining parts taken from reference TRBV19 and TRBJ1-1, reads DGGITQSPKYLFRKEGQNVTLSCEQNLNHDAMYWYRQDPGQGLRLIYYSQIVNDFQKGDIAEGYSVSREKKESFPLTVTSAQKNPTAFYLCASSTGQGGTEAFFGQGTRLTVV.

J is TRBJ1-2 and V is TRBV19; 7 bases line up with TRBD1. This CDR3 has 13 residues. The V and J ends lost 3 bases and 13 bases, in that order; junction bases with no gene match: 11. Per germline, CDR1 LNHDA and CDR2 SQIVND (reference sequence). CDR3: CASSIGNTGVSTF. For the CDR3, the DNA is TGTGCCAGTAGTATCGGAAACACAGGGGTGAGCACCTTC.

This chain links TRBV11-2 with TRBJ2-2, with a tentative D call TRBD1 (6 bases). This CDR3 spans 16 amino acids. V was clipped by 3 bases and J by 3 bases, with 14 bases between them. In germline, CDR1 is SGHAT, CDR2 FQNNGV. As DNA, the CDR3 is TGTGCCAGCAGCTTGGAACAGGGATTCGACACCGGGGAGCTGTTTTTT. Protein sequence: CASSLEQGFDTGELFF.

J is TRBJ2-7 and V is TRBV5-8; 7 nucleotides line up with TRBD1. This CDR3 region has 15 residues. Per the germline V gene, CDR1 is SGHTS and CDR2 is YDEGEE. V was clipped by 0 bases and J by 0 bases; unmatched bases: 3. The CDR3 loop is CASSLGGTDSYEQYF. The CDR3 bases are TGTGCCAGCAGCTTGGGGGGGACAGACTCCTACGAGCAGTACTTC.

The chain couples TRBV6-5 to TRBJ1-2, with TRBD1 identical over 9 bases. J lost 3 bases, V lost 8 bases, and 4 bases had no gene match. The CDR3 is 13 amino acids. Germline assignment: CDR1 MNHEY and CDR2 SVGAGI. CDR3 in amino acids: CASQGQGYYGYTF. The CDR3 DNA sequence: TGTGCCAGCCAGGGACAGGGCTACTATGGCTACACCTTC.

V gene TRBV2 combines with J gene TRBJ2-5, with D perhaps TRBD1 (6 bases). The CDR3 contains 13 residues. Germline V gene sequence: CDR1 SNHLY, CDR2 FYNNEI. Trimming left V 3 bases short and J 10 bases short, with 15 bases between. This chain's CDR3 is CASSDTGWWGQYF. As DNA, the CDR3 is TGTGCCAGCAGTGATACAGGGTGGTGGGGCCAGTACTTC.

The J gene is TRBJ2-3, the V gene TRBV27; 8 bases are a match to TRBD2. The J segment lost 0 bases and the V segment lost 3 bases, leaving 2 bases of the junction unmatched. Per germline, CDR1 MNHEY and CDR2 SMNVEV (reference sequence). The CDR3 length is 15 residues. CDR3 region: CASSFSGASTDTQYF. In DNA, the CDR3 is TGTGCCAGCAGTTTTAGCGGGGCTAGCACAGATACGCAGTATTTT.

This clone was found a few times. The rearrangement uses TRBV3-1 (or the pseudogene TRBV3-2) and TRBJ1-5; D gene uncertain. The germline gives CDR1 LGHDT, CDR2 YNNKEL (reference sequence). V lost 4 bases and J 0 bases, leaving 4 bases between the germline ends. CDR3 length: 13 residues. The CDR3 sequence: CASSPGSNQPQHF. CDR3 nucleotides: TGTGCCAGCAGCCCCGGTAGCAATCAGCCCCAGCATTTT.

The chain carries TRBV19 and TRBJ1-2; the D is unclear. This CDR3 spans 12 amino acids. Trimming stripped 6 bases from V and 0 bases from J, with 5 bases between. Germline-derived CDR1 and CDR2 are LNHDA and SQIVND (reference sequence). Here the CDR3 reads CASRQANYGYTF. CDR3 in DNA: TGTGCCAGTAGGCAGGCTAACTATGGCTACACCTTC.

The chain employs TRBV28 and TRBJ2-7, with TRBD2 matching over 14 bases. Germline assignment: CDR1 MDHEN and CDR2 SYDVKM. The CDR3 consists of 14 residues. V shed 9 bases, J shed 3 bases, and the junction held 4 bases outside the gene matches. The CDR3 sequence: CASGTSGGLYEQYF. The CDR3, as DNA: TGTGCCAGTGGGACTAGCGGGGGCCTCTACGAGCAGTACTTC.

This chain uses TRBV30 with TRBJ1-6; TRBD1 matches at 8 bases. Germline lookup yields CDR1 GTSNPN and CDR2 SVGIG (reference sequence). The CDR3 sequence is 14 residues long. V lost 2 bases and J lost 10; bases outside the gene matches: 7. The CDR3 DNA is TGTGCCTGGAGTAGCGGACAGGGACAATCACCCCTCCACTTT. Its protein is CAWSSGQGQSPLHF.

The chain employs TRBV5-1 and TRBJ2-1, with TRBD1 matching 10 bases. The CDR3 has 16 amino acids. V was clipped by 4 bases and J by 0 bases; unmatched bases: 4. The germline gives CDR1 SGHRS, CDR2 YFSETQ. The CDR3 DNA reads as TGCGCCAGCAGCATCGGACAGGGGGGCTCCTACAATGAGCAGTTCTTC. The encoded protein is CASSIGQGGSYNEQFF.

The genes are TRBV5-4 and TRBJ2-3; D is perhaps TRBD2 (6 bases). This CDR3 has 15 amino acids. Germline V gene data show CDR1 as SGHNT and CDR2 as YYREEE (reference sequence). V lost 7 bases to trimming and J lost 0 bases, with 15 bases between them. The CDR3 sequence: CASGLGRTSTDTQYF. In nucleotides, the CDR3 is TGTGCCAGCGGCCTGGGGAGGACTAGCACAGATACGCAGTATTTT.

This clone was found a few times. V usage is TRBV7-2 and J usage is TRBJ2-5; 11 nucleotides line up with TRBD2. The CDR3 extends over 16 amino acids. With V trimmed by 5 bases and J by 4 bases, 9 bases remained unmatched. The germline V gene encodes CDR1 SGHTA and CDR2 FQGNSA. In DNA form, the CDR3 reads TGTGCCAGCAGCCCGGGTAGCGGGGGGGCAGGAGAGACCCAGTACTTC. This codes for CASSPGSGGAGETQYF.